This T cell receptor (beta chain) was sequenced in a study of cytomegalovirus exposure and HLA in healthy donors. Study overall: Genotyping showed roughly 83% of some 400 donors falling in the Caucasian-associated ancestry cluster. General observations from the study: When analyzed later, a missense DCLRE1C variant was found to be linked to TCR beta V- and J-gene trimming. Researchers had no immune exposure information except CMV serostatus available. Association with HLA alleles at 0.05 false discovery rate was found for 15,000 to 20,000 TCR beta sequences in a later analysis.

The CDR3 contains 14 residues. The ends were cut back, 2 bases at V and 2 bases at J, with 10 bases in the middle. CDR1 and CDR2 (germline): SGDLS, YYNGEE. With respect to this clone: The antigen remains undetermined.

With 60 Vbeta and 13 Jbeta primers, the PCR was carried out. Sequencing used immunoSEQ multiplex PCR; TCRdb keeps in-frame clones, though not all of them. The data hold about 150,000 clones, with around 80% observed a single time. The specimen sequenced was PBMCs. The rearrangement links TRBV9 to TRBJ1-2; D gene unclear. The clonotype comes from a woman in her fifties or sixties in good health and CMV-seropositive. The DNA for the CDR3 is TGTGCCAGCAGCGTCCAATCAGCGAACTATGGCTACACCTTC. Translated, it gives CASSVQSANYGYTF. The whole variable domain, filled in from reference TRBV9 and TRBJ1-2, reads DSGVTQTPKHLITATGQRVTLRCSPRSGDLSVYWYQQSLDQGLQFLIQYYNGEERAKGNILERFSAQQFPDLHSELNLSSLELGDSALYFCASSVQSANYGYTFGSGTRLTVV.